Each of the 18 T cell receptor beta chains below was sequenced from the same sample in a study of blood T cell repertoires in COVID-19. The table came from immunoSEQ multiplex PCR; TCRdb's copy has only in-frame clones and leaves some out. The sample consists of about 210,000 clones, 75% to 85% of them appearing once. The specimen sequenced was PBMCs or T cells enriched from blood (not recorded which). Source of these receptors: a man aged 40-49 years who had recovered from COVID-19.

V and J are TRBV2 and TRBJ1-2; 7 bases align to TRBD1. The germline gives CDR1 SNHLY, CDR2 FYNNEI. The length of the CDR3 is 14 residues. V shed 7 bases, J shed 5 bases, and the junction held 10 bases outside the gene matches. The CDR3 reads CASTQRGQQYGYTF. CDR3 nucleotides: TGTGCCAGCACCCAGAGGGGACAGCAATATGGCTACACCTTC.

V is TRBV7-9 and J is TRBJ2-3; TRBD2 matches at 7 bases. Trimming cost V 2 bases and J 7 bases; bases outside gene matches: 12. The CDR3 covers 16 residues. CDR1 and CDR2 (germline): SEHNR, FQNEAQ (reference sequence). This chain's CDR3 is CASSLSRAPGTNTQYF. The CDR3 DNA sequence: TGTGCCAGCAGCTTATCCCGGGCCCCTGGGACTAATACGCAGTATTTT.

The CDR3 region is CASSQEREYYGYTF. The CDR3 DNA reads TGCGCCAGCAGCCAAGAACGGGAGTACTATGGCTACACCTTC. The genes are TRBV4-1 and TRBJ1-2; D remains unclear. The CDR3 contains 14 residues. The V end was cut by 0 bases, the J end by 3 bases, with 8 bases between. Per germline, CDR1 MGHRA and CDR2 YSYEKL.

The V and J genes are TRBV19 and TRBJ2-3; 15 bases are a match to TRBD2. V lost 3 bases, J lost 4 bases, and 8 bases stayed unmatched. CDR3 length equals 18 residues. Germline-derived CDR1 and CDR2 are LNHDA and SQIVND (reference sequence). Written as DNA, the CDR3 is TGTGCCAGTAGTATCGGGGGGGGACTAGCGGGAGGACCAGATACGCAGTATTTT. This codes for CASSIGGGLAGGPDTQYF.

This clone was observed a single time. This rearrangement joins TRBV29-1 to TRBJ2-7; possibly TRBD2 for D (6 bases). The germline V and J ends were trimmed by 7 bases and 3 bases, with 19 bases remaining between them. Germline V CDR1 and CDR2: SQVTM, ANQGSEA. The CDR3 totals 14 residues. The chain's CDR3 is CSGGDPGSNYEQYF. DNA for the CDR3: TGCAGCGGGGGGGACCCGGGATCAAACTACGAGCAGTACTTC.

The V gene is TRBV24-1, the J gene TRBJ2-7; D might be TRBD2 (6 bases). The CDR3 covers 10 residues. The V gene's germline CDR1 is KGHDR and CDR2 SFDVKD. V lost 8 bases and J 6 bases, leaving 7 bases between the germline ends. The CDR3 reads CATMGGEQYF. In DNA form, the CDR3 reads TGTGCCACCATGGGGGGCGAGCAGTACTTC.

This clone was seen ten or more times. At one boundary the junction diverges from the germline segment, which might be a read error. This chain connects TRBV19 to TRBJ1-3; 8 bases agree with TRBD1. There are 14 residues in the CDR3. Looked up from germline, CDR1 is LNHDA and CDR2 is SQIVND (reference sequence). The CDR3 DNA reads TGTGCCAGTAGTCGGGGACAGGCGGCTTTTTCGCTGGACTTT. Amino acid sequence: CASSRGQAAFSLDF.

The chain combines TRBV11-2 with TRBJ1-2; TRBD1 agrees at 8 bases. The J segment lost 6 bases and the V segment lost 3 bases, leaving 6 bases of the junction unmatched. CDR3 length: 14 residues. Germline CDR1 reads SGHAT; CDR2 reads FQNNGV. The CDR3 is CASSFRQGKDGYTF. CDR3 in DNA: TGTGCCAGCAGCTTCCGACAGGGGAAAGATGGCTACACCTTC.

V and J are TRBV14 and TRBJ1-2; 10 bases are shared with TRBD1. Germline-derived CDR1 and CDR2 are SGHDN and FVKESK. After removal of 3 bases from V and 5 bases from J, the junction contained 6 bases not matched to a gene. The CDR3 is 15 amino acids. The CDR3 loop reads CASSQGQGQTYGYTF. CDR3 bases: TGTGCCAGCAGCCAGGGACAGGGGCAAACTTATGGCTACACCTTC. Variable domain in full (rest from reference TRBV14 and TRBJ1-2): EAGVTQFPSHSVIEKGQTVTLRCDPISGHDNLYWYRRVMGKEIKFLLHFVKESKQDESGMPNNRFLAERTGGTYSTLKVQPAELEDSGVYFCASSQGQGQTYGYTFGSGTRLTVV.

The V gene is TRBV9, the J gene TRBJ1-3; D possibly corresponds to TRBD1 (6 bases). Deletions cut 1 base from V and 4 bases from J, with 15 bases between. The CDR3 sequence is 16 residues long. Germline CDR1 and CDR2: SGDLS and YYNGEE. The CDR3 reads CASSVRGGTFGNTIYF. The CDR3 region has the DNA TGTGCCAGCAGCGTAAGGGGGGGCACCTTCGGAAACACCATATATTTT.

The rearrangement joins TRBV5-1 to TRBJ2-5; TRBD1 matches 7 bases. CDR1 and CDR2 from the germline V gene are SGHRS and YFSETQ. The CDR3 totals 14 residues. V shed 4 bases, J shed 2 bases, and the junction held 5 bases outside the gene matches. In DNA form, the CDR3 reads TGCGCCAGCAGCCGCTCAGGGGGTCAAGAGACCCAGTACTTC. Its protein product is CASSRSGGQETQYF.

The chain uses TRBV5-1 and TRBJ2-1; 8 positions agree with TRBD1. V lost 0 bases to trimming and J lost 4 bases; unmatched junction nucleotides: 6. The CDR3 sequence is 16 residues long. Germline CDR1 SGHRS, CDR2 YFSETQ. The CDR3: CASSLELGQVYNEQFF. The CDR3 DNA is TGCGCCAGCAGCTTGGAGTTGGGACAGGTTTACAATGAGCAGTTCTTC.

The chain joins TRBV9 to TRBJ1-1, with 7 bases fitting TRBD1. The germline V gene encodes CDR1 SGDLS and CDR2 YYNGEE. This CDR3 contains 13 residues. Trimming took 2 bases from V and 10 from J; bases not matched to a gene: 8. The CDR3, as DNA: TGTGCCAGCAGCGTCGCCCCAGGGGGTCGAGCTTTCTTT. Residues: CASSVAPGGRAFF. The variable domain in full, with the rest retrieved from reference TRBV9 and TRBJ1-1, is DSGVTQTPKHLITATGQRVTLRCSPRSGDLSVYWYQQSLDQGLQFLIQYYNGEERAKGNILERFSAQQFPDLHSELNLSSLELGDSALYFCASSVAPGGRAFFGQGTRLTVV.

This chain connects TRBV5-1 to TRBJ1-1; 10 bases match TRBD1. Unmatched junction bases numbered 5, after V lost 3 bases and J lost 0 bases. CDR1 SGHRS and CDR2 YFSETQ come from the germline V gene. The length of the CDR3 is 16 residues. The DNA for the CDR3 is TGCGCCAGCAGCTCCGGGGACAGGGGCATGAACACTGAAGCTTTCTTT. Residues: CASSSGDRGMNTEAFF.

This clone was picked up one time. The genes are TRBV9 and TRBJ2-7; 8 bases fit TRBD1. The length of the CDR3 is 14 residues. With V trimmed by 2 bases and J by 6 bases, 7 bases remained unmatched. The germline CDR1 and CDR2 sequences are SGDLS and YYNGEE. CDR3 sequence reads: CASSVVGQGSEQYF. The CDR3 nucleotides read TGTGCCAGCAGCGTGGTAGGACAGGGAAGCGAGCAGTACTTC.

This chain links TRBV7-2 with TRBJ2-1; 7 bases agree with TRBD2. The germline V gene has CDR1 SGHTA and CDR2 FQGNSA. This CDR3 region has 15 residues. Unmatched junction bases numbered 10, after V lost 7 bases and J lost 4 bases. The CDR3 region is CASTASGARYNEQFF. The CDR3, as DNA: TGTGCCAGCACCGCAAGCGGGGCGCGTTACAATGAGCAGTTCTTC. Based on the CDR3 plus reference TRBV7-2 and TRBJ2-1, the full variable domain is GAGVSQSPSNKVTEKGKDVELRCDPISGHTALYWYRQSLGQGLEFLIYFQGNSAPDKSGLPSDRFSAERTGGSVSTLTIQRTQQEDSAVYLCASTASGARYNEQFFGPGTRLTVL.

In its sample, this clone was seen a few times. The chain recombines TRBV19 with TRBJ1-5; D perhaps matches TRBD1 (6 bases). In germline, CDR1 is LNHDA, CDR2 SQIVND (reference sequence). The CDR3 spans 18 residues. Trimming shortened V by 6 bases and J by 2 bases, and 23 bases separated the two germline ends. The CDR3 DNA sequence: TGTGCCAGTAGAGGAGGACAGATAGTTGAACAGGGCAATCAGCCCCAGCATTTT. Amino acid sequence: CASRGGQIVEQGNQPQHF.

This sequence joins TRBV11-2 and TRBJ2-7, with 7 positions matching TRBD2. Germline V gives CDR1 SGHAT, CDR2 FQNNGV. Unmatched junction bases numbered 8, after V lost 5 bases and J lost 1 base. The CDR3 loop spans 15 amino acids. The CDR3 coding sequence is TGTGCCAGCAGCATCGGGACTATTTCATCCTACGAGCAGTACTTC. This gives the protein CASSIGTISSYEQYF.